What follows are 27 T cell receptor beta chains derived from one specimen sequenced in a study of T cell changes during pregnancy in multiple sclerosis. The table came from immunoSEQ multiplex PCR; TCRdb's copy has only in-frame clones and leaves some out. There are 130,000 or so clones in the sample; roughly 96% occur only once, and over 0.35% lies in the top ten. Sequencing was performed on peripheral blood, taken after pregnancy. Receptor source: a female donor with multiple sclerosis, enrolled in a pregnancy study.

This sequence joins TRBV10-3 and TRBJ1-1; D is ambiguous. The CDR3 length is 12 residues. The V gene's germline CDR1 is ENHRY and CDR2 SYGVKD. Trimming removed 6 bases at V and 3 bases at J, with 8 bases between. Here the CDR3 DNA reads TGTGCCATCAGAACAGCTGACACTGAAGCTTTCTTT. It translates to CAIRTADTEAFF.

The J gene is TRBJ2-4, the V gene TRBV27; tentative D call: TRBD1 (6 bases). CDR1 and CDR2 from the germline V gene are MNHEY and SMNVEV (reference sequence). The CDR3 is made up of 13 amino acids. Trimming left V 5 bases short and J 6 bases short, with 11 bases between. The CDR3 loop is CASSPTGTNIQYF. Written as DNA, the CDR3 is TGTGCCAGCAGTCCTACAGGGACAAACATTCAGTACTTC.

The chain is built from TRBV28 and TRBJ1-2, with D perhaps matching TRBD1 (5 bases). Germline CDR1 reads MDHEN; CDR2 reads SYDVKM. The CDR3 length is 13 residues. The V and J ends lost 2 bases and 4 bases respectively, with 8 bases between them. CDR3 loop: CASSLGGVYGYTF. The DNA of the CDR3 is TGTGCCAGCAGTTTAGGAGGGGTCTATGGCTACACCTTC.

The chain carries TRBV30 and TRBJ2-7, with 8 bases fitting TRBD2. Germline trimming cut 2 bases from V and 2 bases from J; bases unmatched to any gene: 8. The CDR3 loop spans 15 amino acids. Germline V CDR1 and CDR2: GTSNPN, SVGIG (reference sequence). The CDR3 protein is CAWSPGLALPYEQYF. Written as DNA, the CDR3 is TGTGCCTGGAGTCCAGGACTAGCATTGCCCTACGAGCAGTACTTC.

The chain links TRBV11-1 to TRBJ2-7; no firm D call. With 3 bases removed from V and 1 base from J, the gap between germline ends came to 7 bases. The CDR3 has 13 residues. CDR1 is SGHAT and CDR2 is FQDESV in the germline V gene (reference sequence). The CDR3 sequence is CASSFPGSYEQYF. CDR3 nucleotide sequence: TGTGCCAGCAGCTTCCCAGGTTCCTACGAGCAGTACTTC.

CDR3 nucleotide sequence: TGTGCCAGCAGCCTCTACGGGGGGCCTCAGCCCCAGCATTTT. Protein: CASSLYGGPQPQHF. The chain links TRBV28 to TRBJ1-5; D is perhaps TRBD1 (6 bases). Germline V CDR1 and CDR2: MDHEN, SYDVKM. V lost 6 bases to trimming and J lost 6 bases, with 15 bases between them. The CDR3 runs 14 residues.

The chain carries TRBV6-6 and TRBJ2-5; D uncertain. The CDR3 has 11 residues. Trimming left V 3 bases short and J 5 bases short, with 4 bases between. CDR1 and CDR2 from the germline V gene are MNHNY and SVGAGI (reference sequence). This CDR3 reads CASSYSETQYF. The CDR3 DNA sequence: TGTGCCAGCAGTTATTCTGAGACCCAGTACTTC.

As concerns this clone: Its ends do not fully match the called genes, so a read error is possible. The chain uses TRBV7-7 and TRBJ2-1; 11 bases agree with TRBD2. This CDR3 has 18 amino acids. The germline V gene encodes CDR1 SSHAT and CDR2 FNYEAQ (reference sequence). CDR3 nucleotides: TGTGCTAGCAGCTTAGCGCATACTAGCGGGAGCTCCTACAATGAGCAGTTCTTC. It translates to CASSLAHTSGSSYNEQFF.

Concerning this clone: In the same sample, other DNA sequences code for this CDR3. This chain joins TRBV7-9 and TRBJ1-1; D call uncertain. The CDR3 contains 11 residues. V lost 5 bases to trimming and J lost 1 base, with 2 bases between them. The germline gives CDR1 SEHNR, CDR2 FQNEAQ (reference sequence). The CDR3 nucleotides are TGTGCCAGCAGCCGGAACACTGAAGCTTTCTTT. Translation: CASSRNTEAFF.

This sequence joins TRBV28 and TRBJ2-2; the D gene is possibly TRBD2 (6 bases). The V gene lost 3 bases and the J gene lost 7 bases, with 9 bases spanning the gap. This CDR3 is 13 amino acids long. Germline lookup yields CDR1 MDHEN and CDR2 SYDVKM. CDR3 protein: CASSFSGVGELFF. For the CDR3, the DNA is TGTGCCAGCAGTTTTTCGGGGGTCGGGGAGCTGTTTTTT. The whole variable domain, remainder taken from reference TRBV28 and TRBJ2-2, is DVKVTQSSRYLVKRTGEKVFLECVQDMDHENMFWYRQDPGLGLRLIYFSYDVKMKEKGDIPEGYSVSREKKERFSLILESASTNQTSMYLCASSFSGVGELFFGEGSRLTVL.

This CDR3 is CASSIGTSMAYEQYF. The CDR3, as DNA: TGTGCCAGTAGTATCGGGACTAGTATGGCCTACGAGCAGTACTTC. The chain couples TRBV19 to TRBJ2-7; 8 bases fit TRBD2. The CDR3 loop spans 15 amino acids. The V segment lost 3 bases and the J segment 2 bases; nucleotides outside the gene matches: 6. Germline CDR1 reads LNHDA; CDR2 reads SQIVND (reference sequence).

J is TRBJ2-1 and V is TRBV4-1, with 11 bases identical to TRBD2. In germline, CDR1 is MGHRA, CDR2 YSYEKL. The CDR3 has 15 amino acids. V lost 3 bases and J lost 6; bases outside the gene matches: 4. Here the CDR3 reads CASSHLSGRANEQFF. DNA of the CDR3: TGCGCCAGCAGCCACCTTAGCGGGAGGGCCAATGAGCAGTTCTTC.

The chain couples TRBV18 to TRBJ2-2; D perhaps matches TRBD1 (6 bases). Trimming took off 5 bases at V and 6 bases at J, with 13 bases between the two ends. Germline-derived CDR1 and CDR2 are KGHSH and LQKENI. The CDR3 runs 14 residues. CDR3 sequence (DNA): TGTGCCAGCTCAAAACAGGGTGACTCCGGGGAGCTGTTTTTT. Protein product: CASSKQGDSGELFF.

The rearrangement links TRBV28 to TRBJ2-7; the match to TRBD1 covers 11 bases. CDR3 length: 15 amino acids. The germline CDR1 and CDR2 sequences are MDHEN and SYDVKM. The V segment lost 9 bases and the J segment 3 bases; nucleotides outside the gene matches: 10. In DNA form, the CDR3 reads TGTGCCAGTAGGGGGACAGGGGGGACCCTCTACGAGCAGTACTTC. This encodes CASRGTGGTLYEQYF.

This CDR3 is CASSIRGRGTGELFF. The CDR3 nucleotides are TGTGCCAGTAGTATACGGGGGAGGGGCACCGGGGAGCTGTTTTTT. The chain carries TRBV19 and TRBJ2-2, with 7 bases that match TRBD2. V was clipped by 2 bases and J by 4 bases; unmatched bases: 4. Germline V gives CDR1 LNHDA, CDR2 SQIVND (reference sequence). The CDR3 spans 15 residues. Full variable domain (remainder filled in from reference TRBV19 and TRBJ2-2): DGGITQSPKYLFRKEGQNVTLSCEQNLNHDAMYWYRQDPGQGLRLIYYSQIVNDFQKGDIAEGYSVSREKKESFPLTVTSAQKNPTAFYLCASSIRGRGTGELFFGEGSRLTVL.

CDR3 bases: TGTGCCAGCACACTAGCGGGGCTAAACAATGAGCAGTTCTTC. Amino acid sequence: CASTLAGLNNEQFF. The chain combines TRBV19 with TRBJ2-1; TRBD2 matches at 10 bases. This CDR3 is built from 14 residues. The germline gives CDR1 LNHDA, CDR2 SQIVND (reference sequence). V was clipped by 9 bases and J by 5 bases; unmatched bases: 7. Full variable domain (rest looked up from reference TRBV19 and TRBJ2-1): DGGITQSPKYLFRKEGQNVTLSCEQNLNHDAMYWYRQDPGQGLRLIYYSQIVNDFQKGDIAEGYSVSREKKESFPLTVTSAQKNPTAFYLCASTLAGLNNEQFFGPGTRLTVL.

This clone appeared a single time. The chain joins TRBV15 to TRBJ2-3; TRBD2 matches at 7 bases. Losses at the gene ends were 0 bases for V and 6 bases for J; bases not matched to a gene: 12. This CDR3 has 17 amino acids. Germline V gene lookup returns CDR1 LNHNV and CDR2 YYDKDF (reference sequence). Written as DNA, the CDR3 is TGTGCCACCAGCAGAGATACCTCTAGCGGAGGTTACGATACGCAGTATTTT. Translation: CATSRDTSSGGYDTQYF.

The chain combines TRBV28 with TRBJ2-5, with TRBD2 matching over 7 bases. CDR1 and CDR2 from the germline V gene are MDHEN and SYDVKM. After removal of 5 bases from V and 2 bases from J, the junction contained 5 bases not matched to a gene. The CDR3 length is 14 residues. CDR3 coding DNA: TGTGCCAGCAGTGGGACTATACAACAAGAGACCCAGTACTTC. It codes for CASSGTIQQETQYF.

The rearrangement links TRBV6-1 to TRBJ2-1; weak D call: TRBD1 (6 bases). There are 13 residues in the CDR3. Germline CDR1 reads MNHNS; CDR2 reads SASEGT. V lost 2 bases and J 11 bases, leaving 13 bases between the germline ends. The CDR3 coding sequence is TGTGCCAGCAGTGAATCAGGCAGGGGAAAGCAGTTCTTC. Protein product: CASSESGRGKQFF.

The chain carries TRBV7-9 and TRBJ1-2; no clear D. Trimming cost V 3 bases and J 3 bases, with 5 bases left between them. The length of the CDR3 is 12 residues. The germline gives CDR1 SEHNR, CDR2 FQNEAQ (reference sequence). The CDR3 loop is CASSFEDYGYTF. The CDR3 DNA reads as TGTGCCAGCAGCTTTGAGGACTATGGCTACACCTTC.

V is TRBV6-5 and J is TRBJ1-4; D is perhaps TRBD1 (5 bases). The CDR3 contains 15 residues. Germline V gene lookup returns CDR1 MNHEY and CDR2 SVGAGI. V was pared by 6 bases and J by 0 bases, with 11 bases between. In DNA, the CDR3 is TGTGCCAGCAGCCCCAGGGTCTCAACTAATGAAAAACTGTTTTTT. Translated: CASSPRVSTNEKLFF.

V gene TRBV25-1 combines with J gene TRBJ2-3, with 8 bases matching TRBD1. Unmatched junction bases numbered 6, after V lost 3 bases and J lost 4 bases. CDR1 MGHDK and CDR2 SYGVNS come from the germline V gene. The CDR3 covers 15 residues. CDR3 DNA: TGTGCCAGCAGTGATCGCGGCAGGGGGCCAGATACGCAGTATTTT. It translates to CASSDRGRGPDTQYF.

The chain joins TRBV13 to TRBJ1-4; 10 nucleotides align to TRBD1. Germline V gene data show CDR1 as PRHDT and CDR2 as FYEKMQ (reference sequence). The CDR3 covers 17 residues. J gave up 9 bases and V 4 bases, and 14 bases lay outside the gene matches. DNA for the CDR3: TGTGCCAGCAGCTCCGCCCGGGGGACAGGGGATGGGAAAAAACTGTTTTTT. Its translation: CASSSARGTGDGKKLFF. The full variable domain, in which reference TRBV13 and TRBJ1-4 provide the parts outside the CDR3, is AAGVIQSPRHLIKEKRETATLKCYPIPRHDTVYWYQQGPGQDPQFLISFYEKMQSDKGSIPDRFSAQQFSDYHSELNMSSLELGDSALYFCASSSARGTGDGKKLFFGSGTQLSVL.

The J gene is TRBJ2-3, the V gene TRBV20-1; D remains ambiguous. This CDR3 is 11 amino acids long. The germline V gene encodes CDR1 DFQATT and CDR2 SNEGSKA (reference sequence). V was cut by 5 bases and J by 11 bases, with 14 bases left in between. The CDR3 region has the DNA TGCAGTGCTCAAACCTCGGGTGAGCAGTATTTT. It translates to CSAQTSGEQYF.

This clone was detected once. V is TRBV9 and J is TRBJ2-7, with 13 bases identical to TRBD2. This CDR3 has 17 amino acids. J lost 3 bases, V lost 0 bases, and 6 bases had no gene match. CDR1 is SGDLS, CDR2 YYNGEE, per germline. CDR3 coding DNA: TGTGCCAGCAGCGTAGGGACTAGCGGGAGCCGGATCTACGAGCAGTACTTC. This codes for CASSVGTSGSRIYEQYF.

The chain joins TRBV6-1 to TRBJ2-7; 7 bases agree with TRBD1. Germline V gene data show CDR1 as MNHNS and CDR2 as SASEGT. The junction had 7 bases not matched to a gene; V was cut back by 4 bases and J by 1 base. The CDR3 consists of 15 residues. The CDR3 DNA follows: TGTGCCAGCAGTGGATCCGGGACAGCATCCTACGAGCAGTACTTC. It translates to CASSGSGTASYEQYF.

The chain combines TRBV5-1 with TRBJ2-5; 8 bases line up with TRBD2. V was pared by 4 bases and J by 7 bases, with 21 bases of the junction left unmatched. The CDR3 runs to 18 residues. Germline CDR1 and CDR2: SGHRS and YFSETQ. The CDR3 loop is CASSPDLAGGPGRRTQYF. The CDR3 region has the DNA TGCGCCAGCAGCCCCGACTTGGCGGGAGGCCCCGGCCGTAGGACCCAGTACTTC.